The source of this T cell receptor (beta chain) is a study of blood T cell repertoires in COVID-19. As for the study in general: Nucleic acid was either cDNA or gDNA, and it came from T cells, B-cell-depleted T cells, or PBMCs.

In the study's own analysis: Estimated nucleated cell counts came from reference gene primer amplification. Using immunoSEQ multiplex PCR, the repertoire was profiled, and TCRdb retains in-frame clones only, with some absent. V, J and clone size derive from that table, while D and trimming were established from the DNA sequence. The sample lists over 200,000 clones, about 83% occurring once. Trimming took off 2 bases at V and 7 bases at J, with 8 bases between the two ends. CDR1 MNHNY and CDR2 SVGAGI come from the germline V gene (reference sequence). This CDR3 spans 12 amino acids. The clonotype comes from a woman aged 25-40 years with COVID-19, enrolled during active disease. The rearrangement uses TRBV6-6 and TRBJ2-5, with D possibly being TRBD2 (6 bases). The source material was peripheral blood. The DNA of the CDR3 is TGTGCCAGCAGTTACGCGGAGGGGACCCAGTACTTC. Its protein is CASSYAEGTQYF.